This TCR beta chain was sequenced during a study of shared clonotypes between healthy human individuals. Overall study results and limits: Represented diversity, genetic and exposure-history alike, was limited by few donors. Investigators collected only blood, and repertoires in tissues likely differ. What rarefaction showed was incomplete sorted-subset sequencing despite large depth.

Across several immunoSEQ plates, the genomic DNA of each subset was split evenly. Using immunoSEQ multiplex PCR, the repertoire was profiled, and TCRdb retains in-frame clones only, with some absent. Altogether about 710,000 clones are present, 73% being singletons, with the ten largest covering around 1.7%. On this clone: Its antigen remains unknown.

This CDR3 contains 13 residues. From germline, CDR1 is PRHDT and CDR2 FYEKMQ (reference sequence). Trimming took 2 bases from V and 5 from J, leaving 9 bases between them. The clonotype was recovered from a woman between 25 and 40 years old in good health. The sample comprised memory CD4+ T cells sorted from blood. Regarding subset: CD45RA-negative fraction. The V gene is TRBV13, the J gene TRBJ2-5; D is possibly TRBD1 (5 bases). Here the CDR3 reads CASSLYRRETQYF. CDR3 in DNA: TGTGCCAGCAGCTTATACAGGCGTGAGACCCAGTACTTC.